The next 10 T cell receptor beta chains were all read from a single sample in a study of CD8+CD57+ T cells in acquired aplastic anemia. Genomic DNA served as template for TCR beta VDJ and CDR3 profiling. TCRdb redid the calling of the reads with MiXCR, one entry per CDR3 protein. This sample has 160,000 or so distinct CDR3 sequences, with 48% found just once. Whoever was chosen for sequencing had shown CD8+CD57+ cell expansion by flow cytometry. The sequenced sample was sorted CD4+, CD8+, or CD8+CD57+ T cells (not recorded which) from PBMCs. All receptors come from a human donor with aplastic anemia.

The rearrangement joins TRBV10-2 to TRBJ1-2; D might be TRBD1 (5 bases). The V end was cut by 0 bases, the J end by 4 bases, with 15 bases between. The CDR3 runs to 16 residues. Germline assignment: CDR1 WSHSY and CDR2 SAAADI. The DNA for the CDR3 is TGCGCCAGCAGTGAGTCTTACCCCAGGGTGATCTATGGCTACACCTTC. It codes for CASSESYPRVIYGYTF.

On this clonotype: A much larger clone lies a single base off, so this may be a read error. This chain joins TRBV4-1 and TRBJ1-3; D possibly corresponds to TRBD1 (5 bases). The CDR3 is 13 amino acids. Germline CDR1 MGHRA, CDR2 YSYEKL. In DNA, the CDR3 is TGCGCCAGCAGCCAAGATCTTGAGGACACCATATGTTTT. Its translation is CASSQDLEDTICF.

This clonotype was detected only once. The V and J genes are TRBV10-3 and TRBJ1-1; D gene ambiguous. CDR3 size: 14 residues. Per the germline V gene, CDR1 is ENHRY and CDR2 is SYGVKD. V was clipped by 7 bases and J by 8 bases, with 20 bases between them. This CDR3 reads CAITSDGGRREAFF. As DNA, the CDR3 is TGTGCCATCACTTCTGATGGAGGGAGAAGAGAAGCTTTCTTT.

This clonotype was recorded at least ten times. The chain is built from TRBV6-5 and TRBJ2-7; no clear D. This CDR3 has 14 amino acids. Germline assignment: CDR1 MNHEY and CDR2 SVGAGI. V dropped 0 bases and J dropped 2 bases, with 8 bases sitting between them. The CDR3 sequence is CASSYSDGPYEQYF. In nucleotides, the CDR3 is TGTGCCAGCAGTTACTCTGACGGCCCCTACGAGCAGTACTTC.

This clonotype was observed at least ten times. The rearrangement uses TRBV6-2 or TRBV6-3 and TRBJ2-5; 8 nucleotides agree with TRBD2. V was pared by 6 bases and J by 0 bases, with 15 bases of the junction left unmatched. The CDR3 totals 18 residues. Germline values: CDR1 MNHEY, CDR2 SVGEGT. The CDR3 region has the DNA TGTGCCAGCAGAAAGTTCGCACTAGCGGAGCAGTACCAAGAGACCCAGTACTTC. Translation gives CASRKFALAEQYQETQYF.

This clonotype has ten or more counts. V usage is TRBV10-2 and J usage is TRBJ2-7; 14 positions agree with TRBD2. V lost 10 bases, J lost 5 bases, and 13 bases stayed unmatched. The CDR3 extends over 16 amino acids. Germline lookup yields CDR1 WSHSY and CDR2 SAAADI. The CDR3 protein is CATYGTSGRMADEQYF. CDR3 DNA: TGCGCCACCTACGGGACTAGCGGGAGAATGGCCGACGAGCAGTACTTC.

This clonotype has more than one count but fewer than ten. This chain links TRBV14 with TRBJ2-2; D not certain. The V gene lost 4 bases and the J gene lost 5 bases, with 17 bases spanning the gap. Germline values: CDR1 SGHDN, CDR2 FVKESK. This CDR3 region has 16 residues. In DNA form, the CDR3 reads TGTGCCAGCAGCCTCGTGGGCCCTGGGGAAACCGGGGAGCTGTTTTTT. Translating gives CASSLVGPGETGELFF.

This clonotype was observed at least ten times. This rearrangement joins TRBV6-2 or TRBV6-3 to TRBJ2-5; TRBD2 matches 9 bases. J gave up 1 base and V 6 bases, and 3 bases lay outside the gene matches. Germline loops: CDR1 MNHEY, CDR2 SVGEGT. The CDR3 consists of 14 residues. The DNA for the CDR3 is TGTGCCAGCAGACTGACTAGCGGCCAAGAGACCCAGTACTTC. This codes for CASRLTSGQETQYF.

Comment on this clonotype: This may arise from a read error, as a much more abundant clone is one base away. This chain's CDR3 is CASSPTGVSSCEQYF. Written as DNA, the CDR3 is TGCGCCAGCAGCCCGACCGGGGTCAGCAGCTGCGAGCAGTACTTC. The chain combines TRBV5-1 with TRBJ2-7, with D possibly TRBD2 on 5 matching bases. From germline, CDR1 is SGHRS and CDR2 YFSETQ. Trimming cost V 4 bases and J 6 bases, with 20 bases left between them. This CDR3 is built from 15 residues.

Notes on this clonotype: This may be a read error: a much more frequent sequence differs by one nucleotide. The chain carries TRBV7-9 and TRBJ1-2; weak D call: TRBD1 (5 bases). Trimming cost V 6 bases and J 5 bases, with 13 bases left between them. This CDR3 has 13 amino acids. The germline gives CDR1 SEHNR, CDR2 FQNEAQ (reference sequence). The CDR3 protein is CASSYDSAYGYTF. For the CDR3, the DNA is TGTGCCAGCAGTTATGACAGCGCTTATGGCTACACCTTC.